A selection of T cell receptor beta chains follows, all from one sample in a study of breast tumors, draining lymph nodes, adjacent tissues. TCRdb analysed the multiplex PCR reads with MiXCR anew, one entry per CDR3 protein. The table includes about 80,000 distinct CDR3 sequences, approximately 19% detected once. Source material: axillary lymph node tissue. The receptors were sampled from a female donor with breast cancer. Some clones in this sample may be carry-over from other donors' samples. CDR3s include the opening cysteine and the closing phenylalanine or tryptophan. D genes are given only for firm matches. Clone size is stated in some rows and not others, as once, few, many or a class when expanded.

clone size: many
V gene: TRBV7-9
J gene: TRBJ2-7
D gene: NA
CDR3 protein: CASSLIQGGWQYF
CDR3 DNA: TGTGCCAGCAGCTTAATACAGGGAGGATGGCAGTACTTC

clone size: many
V gene: TRBV2
J gene: TRBJ2-5
D gene: NA
CDR3 protein: CASRRSQRQETQYF
CDR3 DNA: TGTGCCAGCAGGCGGTCACAGCGTCAAGAGACCCAGTACTTC

clone size: many
V gene: TRBV12-5
J gene: TRBJ2-2
D gene: TRBD1
CDR3 protein: CASGSQGQGYTGELFF
CDR3 DNA: TGTGCTAGTGGTTCCCAAGGACAGGGATACACCGGGGAGCTGTTTTTT

clone size: many
V gene: TRBV5-1
J gene: TRBJ2-3
D gene: NA
CDR3 protein: CASRKQRATDTQYF
CDR3 DNA: TGCGCCAGCAGGAAGCAGCGGGCCACAGATACGCAGTATTTT

clone size: many
V gene: TRBV5-8
J gene: TRBJ1-6
D gene: NA
CDR3 protein: CASSFARTAILISPLHF
CDR3 DNA: TGTGCCAGCAGCTTTGCTAGGACAGCTATTCTCATTTCACCCCTCCACTTT

clone size: many
V gene: TRBV25-1
J gene: TRBJ2-7
D gene: NA
CDR3 protein: CASSESGRWDEQYF
CDR3 DNA: TGTGCCAGCAGTGAATCTGGCAGGTGGGACGAGCAGTACTTC

clone size: few
V gene: TRBV3-1
J gene: TRBJ2-3
D gene: TRBD2
CDR3 protein: CASSRGGGREADTQYF
CDR3 DNA: TGTGCCAGCAGCCGGGGGGGAGGGCGGGAGGCAGATACGCAGTATTTT

clone size: many
V gene: TRBV4-3
J gene: TRBJ1-4
D gene: NA
CDR3 protein: CASSQENVATNEKLFF
CDR3 DNA: TGCGCCAGCAGCCAAGAGAACGTTGCAACTAATGAAAAACTGTTTTTT

clone size: few
V gene: TRBV28
J gene: TRBJ1-3
D gene: NA
CDR3 protein: CASSLLVGISGNTIYF
CDR3 DNA: TGTGCCAGCAGTTTATTGGTCGGCATCTCTGGAAACACCATATATTTT

clone size: few
V gene: TRBV30
J gene: TRBJ1-5
D gene: TRBD1
CDR3 protein: CAWSEGASQPQHF
CDR3 DNA: TGTGCCTGGAGCGAGGGGGCAAGTCAGCCCCAGCATTTT

clone size: many
V gene: TRBV19
J gene: TRBJ2-7
D gene: TRBD1
CDR3 protein: CASSTGDRRYEQYF
CDR3 DNA: TGTGCCAGTAGTACCGGGGACAGACGCTACGAGCAGTACTTC

clone size: many
V gene: TRBV10-1
J gene: TRBJ2-3
D gene: TRBD2
CDR3 protein: CASSDSSGSGTDTQYF
CDR3 DNA: TGCGCCAGCAGTGATTCTAGCGGGAGTGGCACAGATACGCAGTATTTT

clone size: few
V gene: TRBV6-1
J gene: TRBJ2-1
D gene: NA
CDR3 protein: CASSDSWDSYNEQFF
CDR3 DNA: TGTGCCAGCAGTGACTCCTGGGACTCCTACAATGAGCAGTTCTTC

clone size: NA
V gene: TRBV20-1
J gene: TRBJ2-1
D gene: TRBD2
CDR3 protein: CSARWREDYNEQLF
CDR3 DNA: TGCAGTGCTAGATGGCGGGAGGACTACAATGAGCAGCTCTTC

clone size: many
V gene: TRBV7-9
J gene: TRBJ2-3
D gene: TRBD2
CDR3 protein: CASSLATTSGSLTDTQYF
CDR3 DNA: TGTGCCAGCAGCTTAGCCACGACTAGCGGGAGCCTAACAGATACGCAGTATTTT

clone size: NA
V gene: TRBV28
J gene: TRBJ2-1
D gene: TRBD2
CDR3 protein: CASTERGSSYNEQFF
CDR3 DNA: TGTGCCAGCACGGAGCGGGGGAGCTCCTACAATGAGCAGTTCTTC

clone size: many
V gene: TRBV9
J gene: TRBJ2-6
D gene: TRBD1
CDR3 protein: CASSVFGTASSGANVLTF
CDR3 DNA: TGTGCCAGCAGCGTATTCGGGACAGCGAGCTCTGGGGCCAACGTCCTGACTTTC

clone size: many
V gene: TRBV25-1
J gene: TRBJ2-3
D gene: TRBD1
CDR3 protein: CASSKGADTQYF
CDR3 DNA: TGTGCCAGCAGCAAGGGGGCGGATACGCAGTATTTT

clone size: many
V gene: TRBV9
J gene: TRBJ2-2
D gene: TRBD2
CDR3 protein: CASSVAGGPVGSATGELFF
CDR3 DNA: TGTGCCAGCAGCGTAGCGGGAGGGCCGGTCGGAAGTGCCACCGGGGAGCTGTTTTTT

clone size: many
V gene: TRBV5-6
J gene: TRBJ1-4
D gene: NA
CDR3 protein: CASSLGPLGGNEKLFF
CDR3 DNA: TGTGCCAGCAGCTTGGGACCACTTGGGGGTAATGAAAAACTGTTTTTT

clone size: many
V gene: TRBV7-2
J gene: TRBJ2-7
D gene: TRBD2
CDR3 protein: CASSPSGRGRGDEQYF
CDR3 DNA: TGTGCCAGCAGCCCTAGTGGACGCGGGAGAGGGGACGAGCAGTACTTC

clone size: few
V gene: TRBV7-2
J gene: TRBJ2-5
D gene: TRBD2
CDR3 protein: CASSLAQAGGGTQYF
CDR3 DNA: TGTGCCAGCAGCTTAGCGCAAGCGGGAGGGGGGACCCAGTACTTC

clone size: once
V gene: TRBV28
J gene: TRBJ2-5
D gene: TRBD1
CDR3 protein: CASSLAGGQETQYF
CDR3 DNA: TGTGCCAGCAGTTTGGCAGGGGGCCAAGAGACCCAGTACTTC

clone size: NA
V gene: TRBV2
J gene: TRBJ2-2
D gene: TRBD2
CDR3 protein: CASSSAGGHIGELFF
CDR3 DNA: TGTGCCAGCAGTTCCGCGGGAGGGCACATCGGGGAGCTGTTTTTT

clone size: many
V gene: TRBV10-3
J gene: TRBJ1-5
D gene: NA
CDR3 protein: CAISESTWEQDSNQPQHF
CDR3 DNA: TGTGCCATCAGTGAGTCGACCTGGGAACAGGATAGCAATCAGCCCCAGCATTTT

clone size: many
V gene: TRBV20-1
J gene: TRBJ1-5
D gene: NA
CDR3 protein: CSARVGRSFNQPQHF
CDR3 DNA: TGCAGTGCTAGAGTGGGACGCAGCTTCAATCAGCCCCAGCATTTT

clone size: NA
V gene: TRBV18
J gene: TRBJ1-3
D gene: NA
CDR3 protein: CASSPQGGLGNTIYF
CDR3 DNA: TGTGCCAGCTCACCACAGGGCGGCCTTGGAAACACCATATATTTT

clone size: many
V gene: TRBV2
J gene: TRBJ2-3
D gene: NA
CDR3 protein: CASSEVGSTDTQYF
CDR3 DNA: TGTGCCAGCAGTGAGGTGGGCAGCACAGATACGCAGTATTTT

clone size: many
V gene: TRBV12-3/TRBV12-4
J gene: TRBJ2-7
D gene: NA
CDR3 protein: CASSFVHYEQYF
CDR3 DNA: TGTGCCAGCAGTTTTGTACACTACGAGCAGTACTTC

clone size: many
V gene: TRBV5-5
J gene: TRBJ2-7
D gene: NA
CDR3 protein: CASSLTSIQVSSYEQYF
CDR3 DNA: TGTGCCAGCAGCTTGACCTCTATTCAGGTGAGCTCCTACGAGCAGTACTTC

clone size: many
V gene: TRBV5-6
J gene: TRBJ2-1
D gene: TRBD1
CDR3 protein: CASSLGAGGLKVYNEQFF
CDR3 DNA: TGTGCCAGCAGCTTGGGAGCAGGGGGCTTAAAGGTATACAATGAGCAGTTCTTC

clone size: few
V gene: TRBV6-5
J gene: TRBJ2-5
D gene: TRBD2
CDR3 protein: CASSPSGRSDQETQYF
CDR3 DNA: TGTGCCAGCAGTCCTAGCGGGAGGTCGGACCAAGAGACCCAGTACTTC

clone size: many
V gene: TRBV7-2
J gene: TRBJ2-5
D gene: NA
CDR3 protein: CASSLYGEETQYF
CDR3 DNA: TGTGCCAGCAGCTTATATGGGGAAGAGACCCAGTACTTC

clone size: many
V gene: TRBV2
J gene: TRBJ2-1
D gene: NA
CDR3 protein: CASKFLGGDEQFF
CDR3 DNA: TGTGCCAGCAAATTCCTGGGCGGGGATGAGCAGTTCTTC

clone size: many
V gene: TRBV19
J gene: TRBJ2-7
D gene: NA
CDR3 protein: CARSRPPSEQYF
CDR3 DNA: TGTGCCAGGAGTAGACCGCCCAGCGAGCAGTACTTC

clone size: many
V gene: TRBV29-1
J gene: TRBJ1-2
D gene: NA
CDR3 protein: CSVDRQGFYGYTF
CDR3 DNA: TGCAGCGTTGATAGGCAGGGATTCTATGGCTACACCTTC

clone size: few
V gene: TRBV3-1
J gene: TRBJ2-1
D gene: NA
CDR3 protein: CASSQGQGPYNEQFF
CDR3 DNA: TGTGCCAGCAGCCAAGGCCAGGGACCCTACAATGAGCAGTTCTTC

clone size: many
V gene: TRBV6-2/TRBV6-3
J gene: TRBJ2-7
D gene: NA
CDR3 protein: CASSYDSHYEQYF
CDR3 DNA: TGTGCCAGCAGTTACGACAGCCACTACGAGCAGTACTTC

clone size: many
V gene: TRBV20-1
J gene: TRBJ2-7
D gene: TRBD2
CDR3 protein: CSARDGTSGSPSSYEQYF
CDR3 DNA: TGCAGTGCTAGAGATGGGACTAGCGGGAGCCCGAGCTCCTACGAGCAGTACTTC

clone size: few
V gene: TRBV3-1
J gene: TRBJ2-7
D gene: NA
CDR3 protein: CASSRPSSYEQYF
CDR3 DNA: TGTGCCAGCAGCCGGCCCTCGTCGTACGAGCAGTACTTC

clone size: many
V gene: TRBV11-3
J gene: TRBJ1-6
D gene: NA
CDR3 protein: CASSLWADNSPLHF
CDR3 DNA: TGTGCCAGCAGCTTATGGGCCGATAATTCACCCCTCCACTTT

clone size: many
V gene: TRBV6-5
J gene: TRBJ1-4
D gene: NA
CDR3 protein: CASGEEKLFF
CDR3 DNA: TGTGCCAGTGGGGAGGAAAAACTGTTTTTT

clone size: many
V gene: TRBV7-7
J gene: TRBJ2-3
D gene: TRBD1
CDR3 protein: CASSPRTGQDTQYF
CDR3 DNA: TGTGCTAGCAGCCCCCGGACAGGGCAAGATACGCAGTATTTT

clone size: few
V gene: TRBV6-1
J gene: TRBJ2-5
D gene: TRBD1
CDR3 protein: CASRPDRVGQEAQYF
CDR3 DNA: TGTGCCAGCAGACCGGACAGGGTGGGCCAAGAGGCCCAGTACTTC

clone size: NA
V gene: TRBV30
J gene: TRBJ2-3
D gene: NA
CDR3 protein: CAWRSNTSTDTQYF
CDR3 DNA: TGTGCCTGGAGGTCAAACACTAGCACAGATACGCAGTATTTT

clone size: many
V gene: TRBV19
J gene: TRBJ2-3
D gene: TRBD1
CDR3 protein: CASGTGDRSDTQYF
CDR3 DNA: TGTGCCAGTGGGACAGGGGATCGGTCAGATACGCAGTATTTT

clone size: many
V gene: TRBV20-1
J gene: TRBJ2-5
D gene: NA
CDR3 protein: CSARDLSVSQETQYF
CDR3 DNA: TGCAGTGCTAGAGATCTAAGCGTGTCCCAAGAGACCCAGTACTTC

clone size: many
V gene: TRBV9
J gene: TRBJ2-7
D gene: TRBD2
CDR3 protein: CASSVSTSGGLYEQYF
CDR3 DNA: TGTGCCAGCAGCGTTTCGACTAGCGGGGGCTTGTACGAGCAGTACTTC

clone size: once
V gene: TRBV30
J gene: TRBJ2-4
D gene: TRBD2
CDR3 protein: CAWSVRGGNIQYF
CDR3 DNA: TGTGCCTGGAGTGTACGGGGGGGGAACATTCAGTACTTC

clone size: many
V gene: TRBV6-1
J gene: TRBJ2-7
D gene: NA
CDR3 protein: CASSEWGIGSYEQYF
CDR3 DNA: TGTGCCAGCAGTGAATGGGGGATAGGATCCTACGAGCAGTACTTC

clone size: many
V gene: TRBV19
J gene: TRBJ1-2
D gene: NA
CDR3 protein: CASRGSFNYGYTF
CDR3 DNA: TGTGCCAGTAGGGGATCGTTTAACTATGGCTACACCTTC